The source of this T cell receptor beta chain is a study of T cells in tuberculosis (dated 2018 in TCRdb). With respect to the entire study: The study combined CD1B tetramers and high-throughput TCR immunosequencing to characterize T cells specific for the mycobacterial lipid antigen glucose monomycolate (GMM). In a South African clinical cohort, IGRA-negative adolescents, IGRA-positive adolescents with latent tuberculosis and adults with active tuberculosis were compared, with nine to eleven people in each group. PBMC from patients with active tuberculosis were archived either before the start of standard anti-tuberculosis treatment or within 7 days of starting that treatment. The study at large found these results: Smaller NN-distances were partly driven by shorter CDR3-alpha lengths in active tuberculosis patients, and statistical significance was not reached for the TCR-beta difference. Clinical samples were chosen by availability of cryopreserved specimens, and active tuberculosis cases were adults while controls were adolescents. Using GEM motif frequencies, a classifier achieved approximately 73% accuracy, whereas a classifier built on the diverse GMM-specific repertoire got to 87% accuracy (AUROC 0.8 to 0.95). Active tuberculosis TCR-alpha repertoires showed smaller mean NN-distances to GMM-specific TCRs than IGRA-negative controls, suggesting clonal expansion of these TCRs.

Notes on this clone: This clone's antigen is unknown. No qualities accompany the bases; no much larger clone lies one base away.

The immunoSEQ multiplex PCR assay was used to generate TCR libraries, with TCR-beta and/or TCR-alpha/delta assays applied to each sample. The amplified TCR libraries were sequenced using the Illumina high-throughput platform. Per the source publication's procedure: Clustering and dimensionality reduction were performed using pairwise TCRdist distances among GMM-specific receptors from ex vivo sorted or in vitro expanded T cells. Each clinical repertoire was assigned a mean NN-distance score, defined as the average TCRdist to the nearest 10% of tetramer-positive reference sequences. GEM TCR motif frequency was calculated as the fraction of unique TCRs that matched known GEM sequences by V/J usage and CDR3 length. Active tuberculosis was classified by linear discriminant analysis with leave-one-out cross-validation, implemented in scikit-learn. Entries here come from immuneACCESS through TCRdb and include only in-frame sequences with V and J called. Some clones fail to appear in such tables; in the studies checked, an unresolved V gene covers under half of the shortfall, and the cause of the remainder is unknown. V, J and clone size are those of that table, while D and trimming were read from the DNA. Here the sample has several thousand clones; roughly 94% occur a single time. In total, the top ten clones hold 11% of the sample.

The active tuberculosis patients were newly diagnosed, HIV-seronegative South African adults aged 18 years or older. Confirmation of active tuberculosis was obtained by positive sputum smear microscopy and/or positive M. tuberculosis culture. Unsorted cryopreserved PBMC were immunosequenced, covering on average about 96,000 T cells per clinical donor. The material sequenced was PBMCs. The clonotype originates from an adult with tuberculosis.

Read as DNA, the sequence is TGTGCCAGCACTGAGGGGCAGGGGGCCTCTGGCAGCTCCTACGAGCAGTACTTC. This sequence encodes CASTEGQGASGSSYEQYF. The V and J segments used are TRBV6-1 and TRBJ2-7, and 8 bases in between align with TRBD1. V has 7 bases trimmed and J has 0 bases trimmed; junction bases matching no gene number 17. The germline V gene specifies MNHNS as CDR1 and SASEGT as CDR2. Including the terminal cysteine and phenylalanine, the CDR3 comprises 18 residues. CDR3 DNA only is kept here, 54 bases in frame from base 1.